The subject of this entry is one T cell receptor beta chain. This sample is part of a study of cytomegalovirus exposure and HLA in healthy donors. V shed 6 bases, J shed 6 bases, and the junction held 9 bases outside the gene matches. The CDR3 contains 15 residues. Germline CDR1 is LNHNV and CDR2 is YYDKDF (reference sequence). The PCR employed 60 Vbeta primers together with 13 Jbeta primers. The data were produced by immunoSEQ multiplex PCR, yet TCRdb's version contains in-frame clones alone and is incomplete. The sample shows 150,000 to 200,000 clones, roughly 80% of them seen only once. The chain combines TRBV15 with TRBJ1-5; 9 bases map to TRBD1. The sample comprised PBMCs. This clonotype originated in a man aged 30 to 45 in good health and CMV-seropositive. The CDR3 DNA follows: TGTGCCACCAGTCATGGACAGGGGCGAAGTCAGCCCCAGCATTTT. It specifies CATSHGQGRSQPQHF.